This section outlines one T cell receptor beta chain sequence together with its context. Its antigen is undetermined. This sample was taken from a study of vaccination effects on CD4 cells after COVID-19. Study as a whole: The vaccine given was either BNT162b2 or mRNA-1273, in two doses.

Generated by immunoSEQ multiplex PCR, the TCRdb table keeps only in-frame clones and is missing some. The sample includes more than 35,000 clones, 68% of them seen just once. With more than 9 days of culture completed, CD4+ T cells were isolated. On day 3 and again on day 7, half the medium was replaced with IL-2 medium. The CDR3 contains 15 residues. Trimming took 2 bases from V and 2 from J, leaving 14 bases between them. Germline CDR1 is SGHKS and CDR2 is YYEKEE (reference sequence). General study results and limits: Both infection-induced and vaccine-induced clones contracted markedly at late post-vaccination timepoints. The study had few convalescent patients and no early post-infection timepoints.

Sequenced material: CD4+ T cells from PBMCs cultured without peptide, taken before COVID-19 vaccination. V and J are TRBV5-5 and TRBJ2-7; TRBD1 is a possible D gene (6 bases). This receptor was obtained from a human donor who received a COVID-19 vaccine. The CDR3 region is CASSFQGDITYEQYF. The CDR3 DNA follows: TGTGCCAGCAGCTTCCAAGGGGACATCACCTACGAGCAGTACTTC.